These 14 T cell receptor beta chains originate from one sample sequenced in a study of blood T cells in healthy people across ages. The second PCR ran roughly 6 to 11 cycles with a sample-barcoded 5' primer and J-beta primers. Using its own MiXCR run on the 5' RACE reads, TCRdb lists one record per CDR3 protein. The sample contains 1.6 million or so distinct CDR3 sequences, around 35% of which appear only once. The sequenced material came from blood. The origin of the receptors is a woman aged 25 to 39 in good health.

This clonotype was observed a handful of times. The chain's CDR3 is CASSYTPGQLAGLRETQYF. Here the CDR3 DNA reads TGTGCCAGCAGTTACACGCCCGGCCAACTAGCGGGGTTAAGAGAGACCCAGTACTTC. The chain uses TRBV6-2 or TRBV6-3 and TRBJ2-5; 10 nucleotides align to TRBD2. In germline, CDR1 is MNHEY, CDR2 SVGEGT. With 2 bases clipped from V and 4 bases from J, the junction kept 16 bases outside the gene matches. CDR3 length equals 19 residues.

As regards this clonotype: At one end, the junction sequence differs from germline, possibly due to a read error. The CDR3 region is CAGSPGTGATDTQYF. Here the CDR3 DNA reads TGTGCCGGCAGTCCCGGGACAGGGGCCACAGATACGCAGTATTTT. V and J are TRBV27 and TRBJ2-3, with 10 bases fitting TRBD1. This CDR3 is 15 amino acids long. Germline lookup yields CDR1 MNHEY and CDR2 SMNVEV (reference sequence).

This rearrangement joins TRBV18 to TRBJ2-5; D unresolved. The CDR3 sequence is 15 residues long. Germline V lookup: CDR1 KGHSH, CDR2 LQKENI. Trimming cost V 0 bases and J 4 bases, with 12 bases left between them. In nucleotides, the CDR3 is TGTGCCAGCTCACCACCAGAAGGTGGGCTAGAGACCCAGTACTTC. This gives the protein CASSPPEGGLETQYF.

The chain is built from TRBV9 and TRBJ1-2, with 8 bases identical to TRBD1. V lost 2 bases and J lost 3; bases outside the gene matches: 6. The V gene's germline CDR1 is SGDLS and CDR2 YYNGEE. CDR3 length equals 15 residues. CDR3 bases: TGTGCCAGCAGCGTGATTGACAGGGGTGACTATGGCTACACCTTC. Encoded protein: CASSVIDRGDYGYTF.

This clonotype has more than one count but fewer than ten. This chain uses TRBV27 with TRBJ2-7; 9 bases are a match to TRBD2. Losses at the gene ends were 8 bases for V and 4 bases for J; bases not matched to a gene: 9. Germline-derived CDR1 and CDR2 are MNHEY and SMNVEV (reference sequence). The CDR3 totals 14 residues. The CDR3, as DNA: TGTGCCAGCGGCTTTAGCGGGAGAGGATACGAGCAGTACTTC. Its protein is CASGFSGRGYEQYF.

This clonotype was counted only a few times. The V call is TRBV20-1, the J call TRBJ2-3; 9 bases line up with TRBD2. Germline trimming cut 4 bases from V and 2 bases from J; bases unmatched to any gene: 7. Germline V gene sequence: CDR1 DFQATT, CDR2 SNEGSKA (reference sequence). The CDR3 loop spans 15 amino acids. CDR3 amino acids: CSAKIAGDPTDTQYF. The CDR3 DNA sequence: TGCAGTGCTAAGATAGCGGGGGACCCCACAGATACGCAGTATTTT.

There are many counts of this clonotype. This rearrangement joins TRBV7-2 to TRBJ2-1; D may be TRBD2 (5 bases). The CDR3 totals 15 residues. Trimming removed 5 bases at V and 0 bases at J, with 11 bases between. In germline, CDR1 is SGHTA, CDR2 FQGNSA. CDR3 sequence reads: CASSRLSDSYNEQFF. Written as DNA, the CDR3 is TGTGCCAGCAGCCGCCTTAGCGACTCCTACAATGAGCAGTTCTTC.

The chain couples TRBV27 to TRBJ1-2; unclear D gene. Germline-derived CDR1 and CDR2 are MNHEY and SMNVEV (reference sequence). The CDR3 is made up of 15 amino acids. Trimming stripped 5 bases from V and 3 bases from J, with 16 bases between. CDR3: CASSPISPADYGYTF. CDR3 sequence (DNA): TGTGCCAGCAGTCCTATCTCCCCGGCAGACTATGGCTACACCTTC.

The chain recombines TRBV2 with TRBJ2-4; D is unclear. The J call is doubtful: the DNA matches TRBJ2-5 better. The CDR3 runs 14 residues. Per the germline V gene, CDR1 is SNHLY and CDR2 is FYNNEI. For the CDR3, the DNA is TGTGCCAGCAGTGAGAATCAGATAGGGGAGACCCAGTACTTC. Translated, it gives CASSENQIGETQYF.

The J gene is TRBJ2-7, the V gene TRBV20-1; D might be TRBD1 (5 bases). There are 14 residues in the CDR3. Germline loops: CDR1 DFQATT, CDR2 SNEGSKA (reference sequence). V lost 6 bases and J 7 bases, leaving 22 bases between the germline ends. The CDR3 here is CSAPHRAWGREQYF. CDR3 DNA sequence: TGCAGTGCCCCCCATCGGGCCTGGGGCCGGGAGCAGTACTTC.

V gene TRBV15 combines with J gene TRBJ1-5; D is possibly TRBD1 (5 bases). This CDR3 spans 14 amino acids. Trimming removed 4 bases from V and 4 bases from J, with 11 bases in between. The V gene's germline CDR1 is LNHNV and CDR2 YYDKDF (reference sequence). In DNA, the CDR3 is TGTGCCACCAGCATGGGACGGCTAAATCAGCCCCAGCATTTT. Protein: CATSMGRLNQPQHF.

The chain has TRBV20-1 and TRBJ2-5, with TRBD1 as a possible D gene (6 bases). Germline CDR1 reads DFQATT; CDR2 reads SNEGSKA (reference sequence). The CDR3 length is 15 residues. Trimming removed 6 bases at V and 5 bases at J, with 22 bases between. The CDR3 DNA sequence: TGCAGTGCCATTAGGGGGAGACCTCAGTGGGAGACCCAGTACTTC. As protein: CSAIRGRPQWETQYF.

The chain joins TRBV27 to TRBJ2-5, with D perhaps matching TRBD2 (7 bases). V was pared by 3 bases and J by 4 bases, with 15 bases between. The CDR3 sequence is 15 residues long. Germline CDR1 is MNHEY and CDR2 is SMNVEV (reference sequence). CDR3 nucleotides: TGTGCCAGCAGTTTCCGGGGGGCGAGGAGAGAGACCCAGTACTTC. Its translation is CASSFRGARRETQYF.

This clonotype has just a few counts. The chain joins TRBV2 to TRBJ1-5; 8 bases match TRBD1. V trimming: 4 bases; J trimming: 7 bases; junction bases outside the gene matches: 3. The germline CDR1 and CDR2 sequences are SNHLY and FYNNEI. The CDR3 covers 13 residues. The CDR3 here is CASSANRGQPQHF. CDR3 in DNA: TGTGCCAGCAGTGCAAACAGGGGGCAGCCCCAGCATTTT.